These T cell receptor beta chains were read from a single sample in a study of technical replicates of blood from a handful of donors. Data came from immunoSEQ multiplex PCR; TCRdb stores just in-frame clones and leaves some out. The data contain about 16,000 clones, more than 75% of them seen just once; the ten biggest clones take up over 9%. The specimen sequenced was PBMCs. The source is a human donor in good health. CDR3s include the opening cysteine and the closing phenylalanine or tryptophan. D genes are given only for firm matches. Expanded clones get a size class; other rows say once, few or many, or leave the size out.

d_gene	v_gene	j_gene	abundance	CDR3nt	CDR3aa
.	TRBV5-1	TRBJ1-2	.	TGCGCCAGCAGCTTGTTACAGGGTTATGGCTACACCTTC	CASSLLQGYGYTF
.	TRBV28	TRBJ1-5	.	TGTGCCAGCAGACCCGGACAGTTCAATCAGCCCCAGCATTTT	CASRPGQFNQPQHF
TRBD2	TRBV27	TRBJ2-7	.	TGTGCCAGCGAGCCCTCTAGCGGGAGAATGGGCGAGCAGTACTTC	CASEPSSGRMGEQYF
TRBD1	TRBV6-5	TRBJ1-4	.	TGTGCCAGCAGTTTCCAGGGGGCTTCTAATGAAAAACTGTTTTTT	CASSFQGASNEKLFF
.	TRBV28	TRBJ1-2	.	TGTGCCAGCAGTTCTACAGGGTTCGGCTACACCTTC	CASSSTGFGYTF
TRBD2	TRBV5-1	TRBJ2-3	.	TGCGCCAGCAGCTTGGGGCCGGGACGGGCGCTACTAGCGGGATACACAGATACGCAGTATTTT	CASSLGPGRALLAGYTDTQYF
TRBD2	TRBV10-3	TRBJ2-2	once	TGTGCCACCCGGGGGGAGGGGAACACCGGGGAGCTGTTTTTT	CATRGEGNTGELFF
.	TRBV18	TRBJ2-7	.	TGTGCCAGCTCACCTAAGGGGCCCTACGAGCAGTACTTC	CASSPKGPYEQYF
TRBD1	TRBV6-1	TRBJ2-3	.	TGTGCCAGCAGCATGACAGGGGCCGGCACAGATACGCAGTATTTT	CASSMTGAGTDTQYF
TRBD2	TRBV7-2	TRBJ2-1	once	TGTGCCAGCAGCTTAGGGCCCCTAGCGGGGCCCTCGAGGGGTGAGCAGTTCTTC	CASSLGPLAGPSRGEQFF
.	TRBV4-2	TRBJ2-3	.	TGTGCCAGCAGCCATCGAGCGGATGAGGCAGATACGCAGTATTTT	CASSHRADEADTQYF
.	TRBV10-1	TRBJ2-1	.	TGCGCCAGCAGTGAGGACGGAGTCTACAATGAGCAGTTCTTC	CASSEDGVYNEQFF
TRBD2	TRBV19	TRBJ2-7	.	TGTGCCAGTAGTCATAGCGGGAGGGCCAACGAGCAGTACTTC	CASSHSGRANEQYF
TRBD1	TRBV2	TRBJ1-3	.	TGTGCCAGCAGCGGGACAGGCTTCTCTGGAAACACCATATATTTT	CASSGTGFSGNTIYF
TRBD2	TRBV9	TRBJ2-1	.	TGTGCCAGCAGCGACCGGACTAGCGGGAGTCACAATGAGCAGTTCTTC	CASSDRTSGSHNEQFF
.	TRBV28	TRBJ1-5	.	TGTGCCAGCAGTTTAGGGCAGGGTAGACAGCCCCAGCATTTT	CASSLGQGRQPQHF
TRBD2	TRBV7-9	TRBJ2-1	.	TGTGCCAGCAGCTTACTAGTTACGGGAGGTAAGGATGAGCAGTTCTTC	CASSLLVTGGKDEQFF
TRBD2	TRBV5-4	TRBJ2-1	.	TGTGCCAGCAGCTCGGGACTAGCGGACAATGAGCAGTTCTTC	CASSSGLADNEQFF
TRBD2	TRBV7-2	TRBJ2-3	.	TGTGCCAGCAGCTTAAGCGGGAGTCGGGATACGCAGTATTTT	CASSLSGSRDTQYF
TRBD2	TRBV5-1	TRBJ2-3	.	TGCGCCAGCAGCGGGGTAGCGGGAGGGCCAGTAGATACGCAGTATTTT	CASSGVAGGPVDTQYF
TRBD1	TRBV7-2	TRBJ2-7	.	TGTGCCAGCAGCTTACAGTGGGACAGTCCGGCGGGCGAGCAGTACTTC	CASSLQWDSPAGEQYF
.	TRBV11-1	TRBJ2-7	once	TGTGCCAGCAGCTCCAACCGGGACTCTCTCTACGAGCAGTACTTC	CASSSNRDSLYEQYF
TRBD2	TRBV7-3	TRBJ2-2	.	TGTGCCAGCAGCTTATCGGGACTAGCGGGAGCCACCGGGGAGCTGTTTTTT	CASSLSGLAGATGELFF
TRBD2	TRBV19	TRBJ2-5	.	TGTGCCAGTAGTAGGGGACTAGTCCAGGGCCTGGAGACCCAGTACTTC	CASSRGLVQGLETQYF
TRBD1	TRBV19	TRBJ1-4	.	TGTGCCAGTAGACCAAGGGGCGGACAGGCCTATGAAAAACTGTTTTTT	CASRPRGGQAYEKLFF
.	TRBV7-8	TRBJ1-5	.	TGTGCCAGCAGCCCCGAGGGGGGGATCCTTAGCAATCAGCCCCAGCATTTT	CASSPEGGILSNQPQHF
TRBD2	TRBV15	TRBJ2-1	.	TGTGCCACCAGCAGGGGGGGTAGCGGGAGGTCCAATGAGCAGTTCTTC	CATSRGGSGRSNEQFF
TRBD2	TRBV28	TRBJ2-7	.	TGTGCCAGCAGACCAGGGACTACCTACGAGCAGTACTTC	CASRPGTTYEQYF
TRBD2	TRBV30	TRBJ2-1	.	TGTGCCTGGAGTTCTCCTAGCGGTATCGGTCGAGAGCAGTTCTTC	CAWSSPSGIGREQFF
.	TRBV5-5	TRBJ2-1	.	TGTGCCAGCAGCATGGATGGGACTTACAATGAGCAGTTCTTC	CASSMDGTYNEQFF
TRBD1	TRBV28	TRBJ1-1	.	TGTGCCAGCAGTTTAAAGACAGGGACTGAAGCTTTCTTT	CASSLKTGTEAFF
.	TRBV19	TRBJ2-1	.	TGTGCCAGTAGCACAACAGGGTCCGATGAGCAGTTCTTC	CASSTTGSDEQFF
TRBD1	TRBV25-1	TRBJ1-1	.	TGTGCCAGCAGTGAAACAGGGGATACTGAAGCTTTCTTT	CASSETGDTEAFF
TRBD2	TRBV10-3	TRBJ2-1	.	TGTGCCATCAGTGCCACCGGGACTAGCGGGATGGAGCAGTTCTTC	CAISATGTSGMEQFF
.	TRBV18	TRBJ2-1	.	TGTGCCAGCTCAGTTGGCGGAGGGGCCTACAATGAGCAGTTCTTC	CASSVGGGAYNEQFF
.	TRBV5-1	TRBJ2-2	.	TGCGCCAGCAGCTTCCTAGAAAGCGAGTCGGGGGAGCTGTTTTTT	CASSFLESESGELFF
TRBD2	TRBV5-1	TRBJ2-2	.	TGCGCCAGCAGCTTGGTCGGGACTACTTACACCGGGGAACTGTTTTTT	CASSLVGTTYTGELFF
.	TRBV7-2	TRBJ2-7	.	TGTGCCAGCAGCCCGCCTGCTAGCGCCGCCTACGAGCAGTACTTC	CASSPPASAAYEQYF
.	TRBV9	TRBJ2-5	once	TGTGCCAGCAGCAAACGACAGGACGGGGAGACCCAGTACTTC	CASSKRQDGETQYF
TRBD2	TRBV29-1	TRBJ2-3	.	TGCAGCGTTGAAGGGGTAGCGGGGGGCACAGATACGCAGTATTTT	CSVEGVAGGTDTQYF
.	TRBV27	TRBJ2-7	.	TGTGCCAGCAGTTTAACAGGGACCTTCTACGAGCAGTACTTC	CASSLTGTFYEQYF
.	TRBV19	TRBJ1-2	once	TGTGCCAGTAGTTCCGCGGGGGAAGGGAGATATGGCTACACCTTC	CASSSAGEGRYGYTF
TRBD2	TRBV19	TRBJ2-5	.	TGTGCCTCCGGAGGGGACCTAGCGGGGGAGACCCAGTACTTC	CASGGDLAGETQYF
TRBD1	TRBV5-6	TRBJ1-2	.	TGTGCCAGCAGCTTGGAGGGGGCCGGCTATGGCTACACCTTC	CASSLEGAGYGYTF
.	TRBV7-9	TRBJ2-7	.	TGTGCCAGCAGCCCTGGACAGTCCTACGAGCAGTACTTC	CASSPGQSYEQYF
TRBD1	TRBV5-1	TRBJ2-4	.	TGCGCCAGCAGCTCGACAGGGGAAGGCATTCAGTACTTC	CASSSTGEGIQYF
.	TRBV4-2	TRBJ2-6	.	TGTGCCAGCAGCCAAGATGAAGGGGTCCGGGTCCTGACTTTC	CASSQDEGVRVLTF
TRBD1	TRBV7-6	TRBJ1-2	.	TGTGCCAGCAGCCCCACCGGGACAGGGAGGCTACGCGCTTTTGGCTACACCTTC	CASSPTGTGRLRAFGYTF
.	TRBV6-5	TRBJ2-3	.	TGTGCCAGCATTTCCCCCGGCACAGATACGCAGTATTTT	CASISPGTDTQYF
.	TRBV7-6	TRBJ2-2	.	TGTGCCAGCAGCATCCCGGGCGGGGAGCTGTTTTTT	CASSIPGGELFF
.	TRBV10-2	TRBJ2-1	.	TGCGCCAGCAGTGAGCGGGGTGATGCGGGAGAGCAGTTCTTC	CASSERGDAGEQFF
.	TRBV6-4	TRBJ2-2	.	TGTGCCAGCCGCCTACTAGAAGGTGCCGGGGAGCTGTTTTTT	CASRLLEGAGELFF
.	TRBV18	TRBJ2-5	.	TGTGCCAGCTCACGGCTGGGAGGCCTGGGGGAGACCCAGTACTTC	CASSRLGGLGETQYF
TRBD2	TRBV7-2	TRBJ2-1	.	TGTGCCAGCAGCTTTCTCCCTAGCGGGAGGGCTAATGAGCAGTTCTTC	CASSFLPSGRANEQFF
TRBD1	TRBV19	TRBJ2-1	few	TGTGCCAGTAGTATAGTCGGACAGGGTGCCAATGAGCAGTTCTTC	CASSIVGQGANEQFF
.	TRBV19	TRBJ2-1	.	TGTGCCAGTAGTATCTCAGGGGACTACGCAGGTGAGCAGTTCTTC	CASSISGDYAGEQFF
.	TRBV27	TRBJ1-5	.	TGTGCCAGCAGTCTCAACAGGGTTCAGCCCCAGCATTTT	CASSLNRVQPQHF
.	TRBV27	TRBJ1-2	.	TGTGCCAGCGGAAGACAGTATGGCTACACCTTC	CASGRQYGYTF
.	TRBV15	TRBJ1-5	.	TGTGCCACCAGCAGTGGGTCGGGGGTCAATCAGCCCCAGCATTTT	CATSSGSGVNQPQHF
.	TRBV5-1	TRBJ2-2	.	TGCGCCAGCAGCGGGGGCCCCCAAGGGACCGGGGAGCTGTTTTTT	CASSGGPQGTGELFF